The 2 T cell receptor beta chains in this list originate from one sample, sequenced in a study of human T cells and chemical hapten exposure. Time point defined: pre-sensitization, week 0. Treatment denoted: therapeutic diphenylcyclopropenone sensitization with weekly scalp DPC. MiXCR, applied by TCRdb to the RACE reads, yields one record per CDR3 protein. The top ten clones hold 2% to 3% of a sample with over 300,000 distinct CDR3 sequences, approximately 5.1% of them seen once. The source material was whole blood, sampled in connection with sensitization to the hapten diphenylcyclopropenone (DPC). All receptors come from a woman between 45 and 60 years old with alopecia areata. Some clones in this sample may be carry-over from other donors' samples.

This clonotype occurred many times. V is TRBV27 and J is TRBJ1-2; D unclear. CDR3 length: 13 residues. The V gene's germline CDR1 is MNHEY and CDR2 SMNVEV (reference sequence). V lost 3 bases, J lost 3 bases, and 8 bases lay in between. CDR3 bases: TGTGCCAGCAGTTTTGGGCAGGACTATGGCTACACCTTC. Translation: CASSFGQDYGYTF.

CDR3 bases: TGTGCCAGCAGCCCCGACAGGTCGAGCAATCAGCCCCAGCATTTT. Translated: CASSPDRSSNQPQHF. The rearrangement joins TRBV5-5 to TRBJ1-5; a possible D gene is TRBD1 (6 bases). Trimming stripped 4 bases from V and 1 base from J, with 12 bases between. Germline V CDR1 and CDR2: SGHKS, YYEKEE (reference sequence). The CDR3 totals 15 residues.